The present TCR beta chain was sequenced within a study of cytomegalovirus exposure and HLA in healthy donors. Study-wide results and caveats: Later analysis associated a missense DCLRE1C variant with TCR beta V- and J-gene trimming. Roughly even sequencing depth across donors was the assumption behind the presence/absence analyses. Some V segments (TRBV6-2 and TRBV6-3 among them) were excluded as indistinguishable. The classifier reportedly diagnosed cytomegalovirus status with high sensitivity and specificity.

The CDR3 extends over 16 amino acids. V lost 4 bases and J lost 3; bases outside the gene matches: 4. Germline V CDR1 and CDR2: SGHRS, YFSETQ. This PCR relied on a set of 60 Vbeta primers and 13 Jbeta primers. Assay: immunoSEQ multiplex PCR; the TCRdb copy retains only in-frame clones and omits some. The sample has about 75,000 clones, 84% seen once. A remark on this clone: The antigen remains unidentified.

V is TRBV5-1 and J is TRBJ2-1; 13 positions match TRBD2. Sequenced: PBMCs. The origin of this receptor is a man in his 70s in good health and CMV-seropositive. CDR3 bases: TGCGCCAGCAGCCCGGGGACTAGCGGGAACTACAATGAGCAGTTCTTC. It codes for CASSPGTSGNYNEQFF.